This T cell receptor beta chain was recorded in a study of vaccination and CD4 T cells after COVID-19. CDR1 is MGHDK, CDR2 SYGVNS, per germline. The CDR3 is made up of 14 amino acids. Losses at the gene ends were 1 base for V and 6 bases for J; bases not matched to a gene: 0. An Oncomine TCR Beta short-read assay was used to sequence the DNA from cultured CD4+ T cells. TCRdb redid the calling of the PCR reads with MiXCR, one entry per CDR3 protein. This sample has just over 3,000 distinct CDR3 sequences, with around four fifths found just once. As for this clonotype: Its antigen is as yet unknown.

Whole-study findings and limits: In convalescent patients, 304 of 307 vaccine-specific clones were spike mono-reactive.

Treatment of the sample: approximately 9-day PBMC culture with coronavirus spike peptide pools or control peptides (ViraFEST assay). The sequenced sample consisted of CD4+ T cells from blood, cultured in vitro. This clonotype originated in a human donor who had recovered from COVID-19. The rearrangement joins TRBV25-1 to TRBJ1-2; TRBD1 matches at 12 bases. The CDR3 is CASSEWDRGHGYTF. Written as DNA, the CDR3 is TGTGCCAGCAGTGAATGGGACAGGGGGCATGGCTACACCTTC.